Below are 6 T cell receptor beta chains sequenced from a single sample in a study of T cell changes during pregnancy in multiple sclerosis. Profiled with immunoSEQ multiplex PCR; TCRdb holds only in-frame clones, not every one. The profile shows some 10,000 clones, around 89% of them singletons. The sample in question was CD8+ T cells from peripheral blood mononuclear cells, obtained in the first trimester of pregnancy. The receptor set was obtained from a female donor in good health, enrolled as a control in a pregnancy study.

The J gene is TRBJ1-6, the V gene TRBV25-1; D is unresolved. This CDR3 spans 14 amino acids. From germline, CDR1 is MGHDK and CDR2 SYGVNS. V dropped 4 bases and J dropped 8 bases, with 12 bases sitting between them. CDR3 residues: CASSGAGGHSPLHF. CDR3 in DNA: TGTGCCAGCAGTGGGGCAGGTGGTCATTCACCCCTCCACTTT. The whole variable domain, remainder taken from reference TRBV25-1 and TRBJ1-6, is EADIYQTPRYLVIGTGKKITLECSQTMGHDKMYWYQQDPGMELHLIHYSYGVNSTEKGDLSSESTVSRIRTEHFPLTLESARPSHTSQYLCASSGAGGHSPLHFGNGTRLTVT.

This clone showed up just once. The V and J genes are TRBV7-9 and TRBJ2-7; a possible D gene is TRBD2 (5 bases). The germline CDR1 and CDR2 sequences are SEHNR and FQNEAQ (reference sequence). The CDR3 extends over 12 amino acids. V was clipped by 8 bases and J by 0 bases, with 8 bases between them. The CDR3 loop reads CASSGSSYEQYF. In DNA form, the CDR3 reads TGTGCCAGCTCTGGGAGCTCCTACGAGCAGTACTTC.

On this clone: One end of the junction does not line up with germline, which may come from a read error. CDR3 sequence: CASSQGVGGYEQYF. In DNA, the CDR3 is TGCGCCAGCAGCCAAGGGGTAGGGGGCTACGAGCAGTACTTC. The chain employs TRBV5-4 and TRBJ2-7, with D perhaps TRBD1 (6 bases). The CDR3 extends over 14 amino acids. Germline V gene lookup returns CDR1 SGHNT and CDR2 YYREEE (reference sequence).

The rearrangement links TRBV7-8 to TRBJ1-2; the D is unclear. CDR3 length equals 16 residues. CDR1 is SGHVS, CDR2 FQNEAQ, per germline. V gave up 5 bases and J gave up 5 bases, with 21 bases separating them. CDR3 nucleotide sequence: TGTGCCAGCAGCCCTTTAGGAACGGCTACGGGGTATGGCTACACCTTC. Its protein product is CASSPLGTATGYGYTF.

The chain uses TRBV9 and TRBJ2-3; D gene ambiguous. The CDR3 has 12 amino acids. The V gene's germline CDR1 is SGDLS and CDR2 YYNGEE. Trimming shortened V by 4 bases and J by 6 bases, and 9 bases separated the two germline ends. CDR3 in amino acids: CASSSLGDTQYF. In nucleotides, the CDR3 is TGTGCCAGCAGCTCCCTCGGGGATACGCAGTATTTT.

The CDR3 sequence: CASTPTRGGLVGYTF. For the CDR3, the DNA is TGCGCCAGCACCCCGACTAGGGGGGGCCTCGTAGGCTACACCTTC. The chain couples TRBV5-1 to TRBJ1-2, with D possibly TRBD1 on 6 matching bases. The V and J ends lost 6 bases and 8 bases respectively, with 23 bases between them. CDR1 SGHRS and CDR2 YFSETQ come from the germline V gene. This CDR3 has 15 residues.